This T cell receptor (beta chain) was recovered during a study of blood T cell repertoires in COVID-19. The CDR3 has 17 residues. With 1 base removed from V and 3 bases from J, the gap between germline ends came to 15 bases. Germline assignment: CDR1 MNHEY and CDR2 SVGEGT. In the authors' methods: Estimation of nucleated cell counts relied on the amplification of reference gene primers. Produced via immunoSEQ multiplex PCR; TCRdb's table is partial and in-frame only. The DNA gave D and trimming, while V, J and clone size come from that table. The data contain tens of thousands of clones, 75% to 90% of them singletons.

This clonotype was obtained from an older woman with active COVID-19. Sequenced: peripheral blood. The chain has TRBV6-2 or TRBV6-3 and TRBJ2-2; the D gene is possibly TRBD1 (7 bases). The CDR3 here is CASSYLAGTVYTGELFF. The CDR3 bases are TGTGCCAGCAGTTACTTGGCGGGGACAGTTTACACCGGGGAGCTGTTTTTT.